The 19 T cell receptor beta chains reported below all come from one sample, sequenced in a study of T cells after yellow fever vaccination. TCRdb called the 5' RACE reads again in MiXCR, with one record for every CDR3 protein. The sample records 300,000 to 350,000 distinct CDR3 sequences, about 4% being singletons. The sequences come from PBMCs, collected 5 days after the yellow fever booster vaccination. These receptors were obtained from a man aged 18 to 29 who received the YFV17D yellow fever vaccine.

Concerning this clonotype: Possible read error: a much larger clone is one base away. The V and J genes are TRBV2 and TRBJ2-3; 10 bases align to TRBD2. The germline V gene has CDR1 SNHLY and CDR2 FYNNEI. The CDR3 covers 16 residues. The CDR3 sequence is CSSSEGLAGGTDTQYF. The DNA for the CDR3 is TGTTCCAGCAGTGAGGGGCTAGCGGGGGGCACAGATACGCAGTATTTT.

This clonotype turned up a few times. The V call is TRBV25-1, the J call TRBJ2-5; D might be TRBD2 (6 bases). Germline lookup yields CDR1 MGHDK and CDR2 SYGVNS. Trimming took off 1 base at V and 5 bases at J, with 11 bases between the two ends. There are 14 residues in the CDR3. The CDR3 loop reads CASSEWGGPETQYF. As DNA, the CDR3 is TGTGCCAGCAGTGAATGGGGAGGTCCGGAGACCCAGTACTTC.

This clonotype was observed at least ten times. The J gene is TRBJ2-4, the V gene TRBV4-3; D unresolved. The germline gives CDR1 LGHNA, CDR2 YSLEER. The CDR3 consists of 16 residues. Trimming removed 4 bases at V and 4 bases at J, with 17 bases between. The CDR3 nucleotides are TGCGCCAGCAGCCCCCACTGGGCCGACAAAAAAAACATTCAGTACTTC. The encoded protein is CASSPHWADKKNIQYF.

This clonotype has a handful of counts. The CDR3 region has the DNA TGTGCCAGCAGCTTAGGAGGAAGCGGCAGCTCCTACGAGCAGTACGTC. This sequence encodes CASSLGGSGSSYEQYV. The chain links TRBV7-9 to TRBJ2-7; maybe TRBD2 (5 bases). This CDR3 spans 16 amino acids. V lost 1 base and J 0 bases, leaving 13 bases between the germline ends. Germline V lookup: CDR1 SEHNR, CDR2 FQNEAQ (reference sequence).

The sample holds many counts of this clonotype. The genes are TRBV6-5 and TRBJ1-1; D unclear. The CDR3 extends over 17 amino acids. Germline V lookup: CDR1 MNHEY, CDR2 SVGAGI. The V end was cut by 8 bases, the J end by 1 base, with 23 bases between. CDR3 sequence: CASVGKGTHPRNTEAFF. CDR3 DNA sequence: TGTGCCAGCGTCGGTAAGGGAACGCACCCGAGGAACACTGAAGCTTTCTTT.

This clonotype was recorded a few times. The CDR3 DNA sequence: TGTGCTAGCAGTCATTATCCAGGGCGCGAGCAGTACGTC. Translating it yields CASSHYPGREQYV. This chain joins TRBV7-7 and TRBJ2-7; D perhaps matches TRBD1 (5 bases). Looked up from germline, CDR1 is SSHAT and CDR2 is FNYEAQ (reference sequence). This CDR3 region has 13 residues.

CDR3 DNA: TGTGCCAGCAGTTCTGGGTCTAGAGGGATGGAGCAGTTCTTC. Amino acid sequence: CASSSGSRGMEQFF. This chain uses TRBV12-3 or TRBV12-4 with TRBJ2-1, with D possibly TRBD2 on 5 matching bases. The V end was cut by 4 bases, the J end by 10 bases, with 17 bases between. There are 14 residues in the CDR3.

This clonotype was detected many times. This CDR3 is CASSEWNEQFF. The CDR3, as DNA: TGCGCCAGCAGTGAGTGGAATGAGCAGTTCTTC. The genes are TRBV10-2 and TRBJ2-1; D ambiguous. Trimming cost V 1 base and J 7 bases, with 2 bases left between them. Germline V CDR1 and CDR2: WSHSY, SAAADI. The CDR3 sequence is 11 residues long.

This clonotype was detected only a few times. The chain is built from TRBV5-1 and TRBJ1-6; no firm D call. This CDR3 contains 14 residues. V lost 0 bases, J lost 7 bases, and 8 bases lay in between. Germline CDR1 SGHRS, CDR2 YFSETQ. CDR3 amino acids: CASSLEGRNSPLHF. The CDR3 bases are TGCGCCAGCAGCTTGGAAGGGAGAAATTCACCCCTCCACTTT.

This clonotype was recorded at least ten times. V is TRBV6-2 or TRBV6-3 and J is TRBJ1-2, with D hard to call. Germline V gene lookup returns CDR1 MNHEY and CDR2 SVGEGT. V was clipped by 3 bases and J by 3 bases, with 26 bases between them. The CDR3 runs 19 residues. This chain's CDR3 is CASSYRVGSSRWFYYGYTF. DNA of the CDR3: TGTGCCAGCAGTTATCGAGTGGGTTCCTCACGCTGGTTTTACTATGGCTACACCTTC.

The chain joins TRBV18 to TRBJ2-5; D uncertain. Germline V gene sequence: CDR1 KGHSH, CDR2 LQKENI. The CDR3 totals 13 residues. V lost 2 bases, J lost 2 bases, and 6 bases lay in between. CDR3 in amino acids: CASSPNSQETQYF. The CDR3 bases are TGTGCCAGCTCACCAAACTCGCAAGAGACCCAGTACTTC.

This clonotype has only a few counts. The chain carries TRBV12-3 or TRBV12-4 and TRBJ2-2; the D is unclear. The CDR3 has 14 amino acids. Deletions cut 2 bases from V and 7 bases from J, with 11 bases between. CDR3 residues: CASSLWGSGGELFF. CDR3 DNA sequence: TGTGCCAGCAGTTTATGGGGTTCGGGCGGGGAGCTGTTTTTT.

This clonotype was found many times. V is TRBV5-1 and J is TRBJ2-7, with 7 bases fitting TRBD1. The germline CDR1 and CDR2 sequences are SGHRS and YFSETQ. V trimming: 1 base; J trimming: 5 bases; junction bases outside the gene matches: 6. The CDR3 loop spans 14 amino acids. CDR3 nucleotides: TGCGCCAGCAGCTTGCTCGGGACAGTGGACGAGCAGTACTTC. Encoded protein: CASSLLGTVDEQYF.

A note on this clonotype: A read error is possible here, since a much larger clone lies one base away. The V call is TRBV10-3, the J call TRBJ1-1, with TRBD1 matching 8 bases. CDR3 size: 12 residues. CDR1 and CDR2 from the germline V gene are ENHRY and SYGVKD. The V segment lost 10 bases and the J segment 6 bases; nucleotides outside the gene matches: 7. The CDR3 loop reads CASDRGDSEAFF. DNA of the CDR3: TGTGCCAGCGACAGGGGCGACTCTGAAGCTTTCTTT.

The chain has TRBV4-1 and TRBJ2-7; the D gene is possibly TRBD2 (7 bases). Trimming removed 5 bases from V and 2 bases from J, with 16 bases in between. Germline CDR1 MGHRA, CDR2 YSYEKL. This CDR3 region has 15 residues. The CDR3 region has the DNA TGCGCCAGCAGCTTAGGGGGGGGCCCAACCTACGAGCAGTACGTC. Protein product: CASSLGGGPTYEQYV.

The rearrangement links TRBV7-9 to TRBJ1-1; D perhaps matches TRBD1 (6 bases). The germline V gene has CDR1 SEHNR and CDR2 FQNEAQ (reference sequence). The CDR3 covers 13 residues. Trimming pared 3 bases from V and 5 bases from J, leaving 10 bases between. The CDR3 is CASSFSQGTEAFF. In DNA form, the CDR3 reads TGTGCCAGCAGCTTCTCACAGGGTACTGAAGCTTTCTTT. Based on the CDR3 plus reference TRBV7-9 and TRBJ1-1, the full variable domain is DTGVSQNPRHKITKRGQNVTFRCDPISEHNRLYWYRQTLGQGPEFLTYFQNEAQLEKSRLLSDRFSAERPKGSFSTLEIQRTEQGDSAMYLCASSFSQGTEAFFGQGTRLTVV.

This clonotype was counted between two and nine times. The V call is TRBV14, the J call TRBJ2-7, with D maybe TRBD1 (6 bases). Trimming took off 1 base at V and 5 bases at J, with 12 bases between the two ends. Germline values: CDR1 SGHDN, CDR2 FVKESK. The CDR3 loop spans 14 amino acids. For the CDR3, the DNA is TGTGCCAGCAGCCAAGTGGGCAGGGGTCACGAGCAGTACGTC. The encoded protein is CASSQVGRGHEQYV.

Note on this clonotype: A read error may be the cause here, since a much bigger clone is one base away. CDR3 region: CASSPIGGYTEQFF. CDR3 DNA sequence: TGTGCCAGCAGCCCGATAGGGGGATACACTGAGCAGTTCTTC. The V gene is TRBV7-2, the J gene TRBJ2-1; D is perhaps TRBD1 (6 bases). The CDR3 covers 14 residues. Germline V CDR1 and CDR2: SGHTA, FQGNSA. Based on the CDR3 plus reference TRBV7-2 and TRBJ2-1, the full variable domain is GAGVSQSPSNKVTEKGKDVELRCDPISGHTALYWYRQSLGQGLEFLIYFQGNSAPDKSGLPSDRFSAERTGGSVSTLTIQRTQQEDSAVYLCASSPIGGYTEQFFGPGTRLTVL.

In its sample, this clonotype was seen many times. The V gene is TRBV7-6, the J gene TRBJ1-1; D is possibly TRBD1 (5 bases). Trimming cost V 0 bases and J 7 bases, with 9 bases left between them. The CDR3 contains 13 residues. Germline lookup yields CDR1 SGHVS and CDR2 FNYEAQ. CDR3 DNA: TGTGCCAGCAGCTTAGCGGGGCAGAGTGAAGCTTTCTTT. Amino acids: CASSLAGQSEAFF.